The 26 T cell receptor beta chains below come from one sample, sequenced in a study of CD8+CD57+ T cells in acquired aplastic anemia. Genomic DNA was employed as the template in profiling TCR beta VDJ and CDR3. TCRdb ran MiXCR on the reads and lists one entry per CDR3 protein. The table includes hundreds of thousands of distinct CDR3 sequences, 65% to 75% detected once. Material: sorted CD4+, CD8+, or CD8+CD57+ T cells (not recorded which) from PBMCs. These receptors all stem from a human donor in good health, serving as a control.

There are many counts of this clonotype. The V gene is TRBV5-8, the J gene TRBJ1-1; D gene uncertain. The CDR3 consists of 14 residues. The ends were cut back, 0 bases at V and 1 base at J, with 7 bases in the middle. Germline V gene sequence: CDR1 SGHTS, CDR2 YDEGEE. DNA for the CDR3: TGTGCCAGCAGCTTGGTACACCAGAACACTGAAGCTTTCTTT. Its protein is CASSLVHQNTEAFF.

To note about this clonotype: Relative to the germline gene, one junction end is altered; a read error may explain this. The rearrangement links TRBV10-3 to TRBJ1-6, with a tentative D call TRBD1 (5 bases). The germline CDR1 and CDR2 sequences are ENHRY and SYGVKD. The CDR3 length is 17 residues. Here the CDR3 reads CASSHSAGLLDNSPLHF. The CDR3 DNA follows: TGTGCCAGCAGTCACTCCGCAGGGCTTTTGGATAATTCACCCCTCCACTTT.

The genes are TRBV12-3 or TRBV12-4 and TRBJ1-2; D is ambiguous. V was trimmed by 6 bases and J by 2 bases, leaving 10 bases between them. The CDR3 has 13 amino acids. The CDR3 sequence: CASSPTVNYGYTF. The CDR3 DNA is TGTGCCAGCAGCCCAACAGTAAACTATGGCTACACCTTC.

Concerning this clonotype itself: A junction end diverges from the germline sequence, so it may reflect a read error. The CDR3 nucleotides read TGCAGCGCTAGTGCCCCATGTGGACGGACCTTC. It specifies CSASAPCGRTF. The gene calls are TRBV20-1 and TRBJ1-2; no definite D call. Germline V gene data show CDR1 as DFQATT and CDR2 as SNEGSKA (reference sequence). The CDR3 extends over 11 amino acids.

This chain joins TRBV7-7 and TRBJ2-7; the D gene is possibly TRBD1 (6 bases). The CDR3 has 13 amino acids. The ends were cut back, 5 bases at V and 5 bases at J, with 13 bases in the middle. Germline V gives CDR1 SSHAT, CDR2 FNYEAQ (reference sequence). CDR3 in amino acids: CASSPMDSNEQYF. Here the CDR3 DNA reads TGTGCCAGCAGCCCAATGGACAGTAACGAGCAGTACTTC.

This rearrangement joins TRBV7-9 to TRBJ1-2; 11 nucleotides line up with TRBD1. With 1 base clipped from V and 6 bases from J, the junction kept 1 base outside the gene matches. CDR3 length equals 14 residues. Germline loops: CDR1 SEHNR, CDR2 FQNEAQ (reference sequence). The CDR3: CASSLGDRGNGYTF. The CDR3, as DNA: TGTGCCAGCAGCTTAGGGGACAGGGGGAATGGCTACACCTTC.

Remarks on this clonotype: At one end the junction does not follow the germline gene, possibly because of a read error. The rearrangement uses TRBV7-2 and TRBJ1-1, with D possibly matching TRBD1 (6 bases). CDR3 length equals 14 residues. The germline CDR1 and CDR2 sequences are SGHTA and FQGNSA. This CDR3 reads CASSRTITGSEPFF. The CDR3 nucleotides are TGTGCCAGCAGCCGAACGATAACAGGGTCTGAACCTTTCTTT.

The V call is TRBV9, the J call TRBJ1-5; tentative D call: TRBD1 (6 bases). The V end lost 4 bases, the J end lost 3 bases, and 14 bases lay between the germline ends. The germline CDR1 and CDR2 sequences are SGDLS and YYNGEE. This CDR3 comprises 15 residues. The CDR3 region has the DNA TGTGCCAGCAGCCGGAGGAAGGGGGACAATCAGCCCCAGCATTTT. It encodes CASSRRKGDNQPQHF.

The V gene is TRBV12-3 or TRBV12-4, the J gene TRBJ2-3; 7 bases are a match to TRBD1. The CDR3 is 13 residues long. J was trimmed by 6 bases and V by 3 bases; bases with no gene match: 3. CDR3 region: CASSFVQGDTQYF. In DNA, the CDR3 is TGTGCCAGCAGTTTTGTACAGGGGGATACGCAGTATTTT.

The V and J genes are TRBV5-1 and TRBJ1-3; D unresolved. The CDR3 loop spans 14 amino acids. V lost 2 bases, J lost 8 bases, and 14 bases lay in between. CDR1 and CDR2 from the germline V gene are SGHRS and YFSETQ. The CDR3 sequence is CASSLSVTTDTIYF. The CDR3 DNA follows: TGCGCCAGCAGCTTAAGCGTTACCACAGACACCATATATTTT.

Comment on this clonotype: At one end the junction does not follow the germline gene, possibly because of a read error. The V and J genes are TRBV7-9 and TRBJ2-3; 7 bases match TRBD1. CDR1 and CDR2 from the germline V gene are SEHNR and FQNEAQ (reference sequence). The CDR3 length is 13 residues. The CDR3 sequence is CASSLQGSDTQYF. CDR3 nucleotide sequence: TGTGCCAGTAGCTTACAGGGGTCAGATACGCAGTATTTT. Filled out from reference TRBV7-9 and TRBJ2-3, the complete variable domain reads DTGVSQNPRHKITKRGQNVTFRCDPISEHNRLYWYRQTLGQGPEFLTYFQNEAQLEKSRLLSDRFSAERPKGSFSTLEIQRTEQGDSAMYLCASSLQGSDTQYFGPGTRLTVL.

J is TRBJ1-2 and V is TRBV5-1, with no clear D. The V and J ends lost 4 bases and 4 bases respectively, with 14 bases between them. This CDR3 has 14 residues. Germline CDR1 reads SGHRS; CDR2 reads YFSETQ. CDR3 DNA sequence: TGCGCCAGCAGCCTAAGGGAGGGAGGCTATGGCTACACCTTC. Encoded protein: CASSLREGGYGYTF.

This clonotype was found once. The V and J genes are TRBV2 and TRBJ2-7; D is perhaps TRBD2 (5 bases). The CDR3 runs to 13 residues. Per germline, CDR1 SNHLY and CDR2 FYNNEI. Trimming took off 6 bases at V and 7 bases at J, with 16 bases between the two ends. The CDR3 DNA reads TGTGCCAGCAGCGAGGGTCCTTCGTTGGAGCAGTACTTC. This sequence encodes CASSEGPSLEQYF.

With respect to this clonotype: One end of the junction is discordant with germline, which a read error may explain. V gene TRBV6-6 combines with J gene TRBJ2-3, with D perhaps assigned TRBD1 or TRBD2 (5 bases each). The CDR3 loop spans 14 amino acids. CDR1 and CDR2 from the germline V gene are MNHNY and SVGAGI (reference sequence). CDR3 in amino acids: CASTPGTTRDTQYF. DNA for the CDR3: TGTGCCAGCACTCCCGGGACCACCCGGGATACGCAGTACTTT.

J is TRBJ2-5 and V is TRBV19, with no clear D. Germline V gene sequence: CDR1 LNHDA, CDR2 SQIVND (reference sequence). The ends were cut back, 9 bases at V and 5 bases at J, with 22 bases in the middle. The CDR3 is 15 residues long. The CDR3 sequence: CASSVGVNHHETQYF. The DNA of the CDR3 is TGTGCCAGCAGCGTGGGCGTGAACCATCATGAGACCCAGTACTTC.

This clonotype was observed at least ten times. The chain uses TRBV19 and TRBJ2-2, with D possibly matching TRBD1 (5 bases). The germline V gene encodes CDR1 LNHDA and CDR2 SQIVND (reference sequence). The length of the CDR3 is 14 residues. V lost 7 bases and J 5 bases, leaving 14 bases between the germline ends. Here the CDR3 DNA reads TGTGCCAGTAAACCACTCTCAGGGACCGGGGAGCTGTTTTTT. It is translated as CASKPLSGTGELFF. Combining the CDR3 with reference TRBV19 and TRBJ2-2 gives the whole variable domain DGGITQSPKYLFRKEGQNVTLSCEQNLNHDAMYWYRQDPGQGLRLIYYSQIVNDFQKGDIAEGYSVSREKKESFPLTVTSAQKNPTAFYLCASKPLSGTGELFFGEGSRLTVL.

The table lists this clonotype with a count of one. V usage is TRBV20-1 and J usage is TRBJ1-2; TRBD1 matches at 9 bases. The V segment lost 3 bases and the J segment 3 bases; nucleotides outside the gene matches: 5. The CDR3 loop spans 14 amino acids. Germline values: CDR1 DFQATT, CDR2 SNEGSKA (reference sequence). The CDR3 sequence is CSARDRGSYYGYTF. CDR3 coding DNA: TGCAGTGCTAGGGACAGGGGTTCCTACTATGGCTACACCTTC.

The V gene is TRBV7-3, the J gene TRBJ2-7; D call uncertain. V was trimmed by 8 bases and J by 3 bases, leaving 14 bases between them. From germline, CDR1 is SGHTA and CDR2 FQGTGA. This CDR3 region has 13 residues. CDR3 sequence reads: CASAEIPSYEQYF. The DNA of the CDR3 is TGTGCCAGCGCTGAGATTCCAAGCTACGAGCAGTACTTC.

This clonotype was recorded many times. J is TRBJ2-5 and V is TRBV6-2 or TRBV6-3; D not certain. V lost 2 bases and J 2 bases, leaving 12 bases between the germline ends. CDR1 and CDR2 (germline): MNHEY, SVGEGT. This CDR3 has 15 amino acids. CDR3 loop: CASSYAPGPQETQYF. The CDR3 region has the DNA TGTGCCAGCAGTTACGCCCCCGGGCCTCAAGAGACCCAGTACTTC.

This clonotype was detected only a few times. This sequence joins TRBV6-1 and TRBJ1-2, with D possibly matching TRBD1 (5 bases). V dropped 2 bases and J dropped 8 bases, with 9 bases sitting between them. The CDR3 covers 12 residues. CDR1 and CDR2 from the germline V gene are MNHNS and SASEGT. CDR3 sequence (DNA): TGTGCCAGCAGTGAATGGGCAGGGGGCTACACCTTC. It encodes CASSEWAGGYTF.

This clonotype was picked up many times. The CDR3 nucleotides are TGTGCCAGTAGCCCCACCGGGTATTTCGAGACCCAGTACTTC. This sequence encodes CASSPTGYFETQYF. The chain combines TRBV19 with TRBJ2-5; D gene uncertain. Trimming stripped 6 bases from V and 5 bases from J, with 16 bases between. The germline V gene encodes CDR1 LNHDA and CDR2 SQIVND (reference sequence). The CDR3 has 14 amino acids.

V gene TRBV4-3 combines with J gene TRBJ2-3; possibly TRBD2 for D (5 bases). Looked up from germline, CDR1 is LGHNA and CDR2 is YSLEER. This CDR3 has 16 residues. V was cut by 3 bases and J by 2 bases, with 15 bases left in between. This chain's CDR3 is CASSHDTSGVTDTQYF. As DNA, the CDR3 is TGCGCCAGCAGCCACGATACATCCGGGGTCACAGATACGCAGTATTTT.

For this clonotype: The CDR3 ends on some other residue instead of the conserved phenylalanine or tryptophan, so this is likely a read error. It is unclear where the CDR3 begins or ends on the DNA, so no DNA is shown, and the CDR3 is as TCRdb lists it. The rearrangement uses TRBV7-2 and TRBJ1-2; TRBD1 is the table's D call, not checked against the DNA. From germline, CDR1 is SGHTA and CDR2 FQGNSA. The CDR3 is 14 amino acids in total, end residues counted. This CDR3 reads CASSSEQGYDGYSY.

The chain recombines TRBV20-1 with TRBJ2-1, with D tentatively TRBD1 or TRBD2 (6 bases each). CDR1 and CDR2 (germline): DFQATT, SNEGSKA (reference sequence). V shed 0 bases and J shed 9 bases, with 15 bases lying between them. This CDR3 contains 14 residues. The CDR3 region has the DNA TGCAGTGCTAGAGATAGAGGGGGGAACACTGAGCAGTTCTTC. Residues: CSARDRGGNTEQFF.

With respect to this clonotype: Likely a read error: the CDR3 ends without its conserved phenylalanine or tryptophan. Because the CDR3's place on the DNA is in doubt, the DNA is left out and the CDR3 is given as listed by TCRdb. This chain uses TRBV7-2 with TRBJ2-7; TRBD1 was called by the table and not checked on the DNA. The CDR3 comprises 13 residues, both ends counted. Germline CDR1 SGHTA, CDR2 FQGNSA. The CDR3 is CASSPQGGDQPHH.

The chain combines TRBV6-1 with TRBJ2-5; 9 nucleotides line up with TRBD2. The CDR3 is 16 amino acids. Germline V CDR1 and CDR2: MNHNS, SASEGT. V was clipped by 5 bases and J by 2 bases; unmatched bases: 9. CDR3 sequence (DNA): TGTGCCAGCAGTCATAAGAGCGGGGGGTCTCAAGAGACCCAGTACTTC. Translated, it gives CASSHKSGGSQETQYF.